The T cell receptor beta chain described here comes from a study of T cells after yellow fever vaccination. In the study overall: Preparation of the low-cell-number fractions used SMART-Seq v4 Ultra Low Input. Study-wide points: Post-booster repertoires again held most primary-vaccination clones (about 96% CD4, 85% to 90% CD8). Clonotypes shared by both compartments, CD4 and CD8, made up a small share. Contaminants from the bulk population, in the form of abundant clonotypes, could be found in FACS-sorted repertoires.

MiXCR, run by TCRdb on the 5' RACE reads, gives a single entry per CDR3 protein. The sample consists of 300,000 to 450,000 distinct CDR3 sequences, roughly 8.3% of them appearing once. The table lists this clonotype with a few counts. The antigen is unknown. The germline CDR1 and CDR2 sequences are SGHAT and FQNNGV. This CDR3 is 14 amino acids long. The V and J ends lost 7 bases and 3 bases respectively, with 16 bases between them. The chain employs TRBV11-2 and TRBJ2-7, with a tentative D call TRBD1 (5 bases). The specimen was PBMCs, collected about 41 days after the first yellow fever vaccination. The sequence was obtained from a man younger than 35 who received the YFV17D yellow fever vaccine. CDR3 nucleotides: TGTGCCAGCACCTCCCCCAGGGCCGTCTACGAGCAGTACTTC. Translating it yields CASTSPRAVYEQYF.